This T cell receptor (beta chain) is from a study of vaccination effects on CD4 cells after COVID-19. Germline V gene lookup returns CDR1 SQVTM and CDR2 ANQGSEA. The CDR3 loop spans 13 amino acids. The V gene end was trimmed by 6 bases and the J gene end by 8 bases; junction bases not matched to a gene: 10. The ViraFEST assay expanded antigen-specific CD4+ T cells with viral peptide pools before sequencing. CD4+ T cells were isolated after less than 13 days of culture. The participants, recipients of two vaccine doses, got either BNT162b2 or mRNA-1273. About 2.1 million PBMC were seeded per well and grown in the presence of about 9.6 IU/ml IL-2 and around 10 ug/ml peptides. With respect to this clone: Its antigen is not known.

Using immunoSEQ multiplex PCR, the repertoire was profiled, and TCRdb retains in-frame clones only, with some absent. This table holds about 24,000 clones, more than 60% found once. The TCR comes from a human donor who received a COVID-19 vaccine. The starting material was CD4+ T cells from PBMCs cultured with SARS-CoV-2 spike peptides, obtained after COVID-19 vaccination. The gene calls are TRBV29-1 and TRBJ2-3; 8 bases map to TRBD1. CDR3 loop: CSVATDRGSTQYF. CDR3 sequence (DNA): TGCAGCGTAGCCACCGACAGGGGAAGTACGCAGTATTTT.